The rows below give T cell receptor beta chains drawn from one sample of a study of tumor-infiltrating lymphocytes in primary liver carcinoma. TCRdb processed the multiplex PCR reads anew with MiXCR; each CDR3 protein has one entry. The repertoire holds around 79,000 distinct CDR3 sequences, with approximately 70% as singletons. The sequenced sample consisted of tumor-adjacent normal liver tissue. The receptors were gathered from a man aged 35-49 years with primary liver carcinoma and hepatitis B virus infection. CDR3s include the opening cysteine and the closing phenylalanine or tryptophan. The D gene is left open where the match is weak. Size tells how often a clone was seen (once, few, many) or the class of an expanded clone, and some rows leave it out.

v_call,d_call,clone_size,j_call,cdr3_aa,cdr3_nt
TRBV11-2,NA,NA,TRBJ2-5,CANGLDFLETQYF,TGTGCCAACGGCTTAGATTTTCTGGAGACCCAGTACTTC
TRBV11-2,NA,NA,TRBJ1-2,CASSLNGAGDGYTF,TGTGCCAGCAGTTTAAACGGGGCGGGTGACGGCTACACCTTC
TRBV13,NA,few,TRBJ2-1,CVSSSLPNEQFF,TGTGTCAGCAGCTCACTGCCCAATGAGCAATTCTTC
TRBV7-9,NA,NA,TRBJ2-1,CASSSRQGHNEQFF,TGTGCCAGCAGCTCGAGACAAGGCCACAATGAGCAGTTCTTC
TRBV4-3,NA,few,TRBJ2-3,CASSRRAFTDTQYF,TGCGCCAGCAGCCGACGGGCTTTCACAGATACGCAGTATTTT
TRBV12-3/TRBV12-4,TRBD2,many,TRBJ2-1,CATGLAGPNEQFF,TGTGCCACCGGGCTAGCGGGACCAAATGAGCAGTTCTTC
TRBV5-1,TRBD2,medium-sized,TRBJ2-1,CASTHGLAGIYNEQFF,TGCGCCAGCACCCACGGGCTAGCGGGCATCTACAATGAGCAGTTCTTC
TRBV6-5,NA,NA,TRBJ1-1,CASSFWGVGTEAFF,TGTGCCAGCAGTTTCTGGGGAGTGGGCACTGAAGCTTTCTTT
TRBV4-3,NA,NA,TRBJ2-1,CVGSQDLGSSSYNGQFF,TGCGTCGGCAGCCAAGATCTTGGCAGCAGCTCCTACAATGGGCAGTTCTTC
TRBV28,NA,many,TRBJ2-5,CASSLRETQYF,TGTGCCAGCAGTCTAAGGGAGACCCAGTACTTC
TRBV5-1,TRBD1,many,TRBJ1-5,CASSWGEQGVNQPQHF,TGCGCCAGCAGCTGGGGGGAACAGGGGGTAAATCAGCCCCAGCATTTT
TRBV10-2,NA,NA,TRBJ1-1,CASSESRDTETFF,TGTGCCAGCAGTGAGTCGAGGGATACTGAAACTTTCTTT
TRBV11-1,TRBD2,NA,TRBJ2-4,CTSSFPGSSGTKNIRYF,TGTACCAGCAGCTTTCCCGGGTCTAGCGGGACCAAAAACATTCGGTACTTC
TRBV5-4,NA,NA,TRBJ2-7,CTSSSKDGFSYEQYF,TGTACCAGCAGCTCCAAAGACGGATTCTCCTACGAGCAGTACTTC
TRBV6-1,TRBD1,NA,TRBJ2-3,CACSERWGTGADTQYF,TGTGCCTGCAGCGAAAGATGGGGGACAGGGGCAGATACGCAGTATTTT
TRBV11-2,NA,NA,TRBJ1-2,CASSSLAGTRGLFYSYAF,TGTGCCAGCAGCTCCCTGGCCGGGACAAGGGGCCTTTTCTATAGCTACGCCTTC
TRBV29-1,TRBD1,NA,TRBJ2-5,CSVASGTGVETQYF,TGCAGCGTTGCTTCCGGGACAGGGGTAGAGACCCAGTACTTC
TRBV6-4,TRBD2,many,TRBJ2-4,CASSLKTSGKNIQYF,TGTGCCAGCAGTCTCAAGACTAGCGGCAAAAACATTCAGTACTTC
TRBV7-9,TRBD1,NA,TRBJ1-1,CDSSQTGESGFF,TGTGACAGTAGTCAGACAGGGGAGTCGGGTTTCTTT
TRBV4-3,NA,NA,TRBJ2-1,CAISQESQHNEQFF,TGCGCCATCAGCCAAGAGTCGCAGCACAATGAGCAGTTCTTC
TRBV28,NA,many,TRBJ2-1,CASTPPRDLINNEQFF,TGTGCCAGCACCCCTCCCCGGGACTTGATCAACAATGAGCAGTTCTTC
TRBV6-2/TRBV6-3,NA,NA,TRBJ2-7,CAGSPGRTYELYF,TGTGCCGGCAGTCCGGGCAGAACCTACGAGCTGTACTTC
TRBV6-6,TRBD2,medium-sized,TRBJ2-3,CASSLQWGGTDTQYF,TGTGCCAGCAGTTTACAGTGGGGAGGGACAGATACGCAGTATTTT
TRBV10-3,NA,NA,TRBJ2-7,CAISLAENHKQYF,TGTGCCATCTCCCTCGCGGAGAACCACAAGCAGTACTTC
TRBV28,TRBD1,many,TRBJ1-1,CASSRGGQGNTEAFF,TGTGCCAGCAGCCGGGGGGGACAGGGGAACACTGAAGCTTTCTTT
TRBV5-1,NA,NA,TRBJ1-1,CASSLEGWDTEAFF,TGCGCCAGCAGCCTCGAAGGTTGGGACACTGAAGCTTTCTTT
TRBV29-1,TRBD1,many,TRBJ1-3,CSAGQGASGNTIYF,TGCAGCGCCGGACAGGGGGCCTCCGGAAACACCATATATTTT
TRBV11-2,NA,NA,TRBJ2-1,CANSLDSSSPNERFF,TGTGCCAACAGCTTAGATTCTTCCAGCCCTAATGAACGGTTCTTC
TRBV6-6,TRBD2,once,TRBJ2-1,CASSTGTSVRGELFF,TGTGCCAGCAGTACCGGGACTAGTGTCAGAGGTGAACTGTTCTTC
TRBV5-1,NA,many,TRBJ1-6,CASRLDPTRSYNSPLHF,TGCGCCAGCAGGCTCGACCCGACCCGCTCCTATAATTCACCCCTCCACTTT
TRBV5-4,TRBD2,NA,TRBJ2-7,CAGSSHPSGRSLEQNF,TGTGCCGGCAGCTCTCACCCTAGCGGGAGGTCGCTCGAGCAGAACTTC
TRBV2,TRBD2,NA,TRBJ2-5,CASMNAGEKTQYF,TGTGCCAGCATGAATGCGGGAGAAAAGACCCAGTACTTC
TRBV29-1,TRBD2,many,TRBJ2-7,CSVGTSGRSGEQYF,TGCAGCGTCGGGACTAGCGGGAGGTCTGGGGAGCAGTACTTC
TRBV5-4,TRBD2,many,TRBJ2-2,CASSTAAGGDTGELFF,TGTGCCAGCAGCACGGCGGCGGGAGGTGATACCGGGGAGCTGTTTTTT
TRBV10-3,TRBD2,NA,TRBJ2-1,CVIRTSVRINEQFF,TGTGTCATCAGGACTAGCGTGAGGATAAATGAGCAGTTCTTC
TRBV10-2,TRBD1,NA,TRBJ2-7,CTTGQVDEQYF,TGCACCACCGGACAGGTCGACGAGCAGTATTTC
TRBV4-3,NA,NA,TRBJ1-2,CASSQYTRGPHGYTF,TGCGCCAGCAGCCAATATACGCGGGGGCCTCATGGCTACACCTTC
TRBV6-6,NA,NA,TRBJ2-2,CASSYNFGHANTGELYF,TGTGCCAGCAGTTACAACTTCGGGCACGCGAACACCGGGGAGCTGTATTTT
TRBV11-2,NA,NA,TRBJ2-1,CASSLGHNSYNEQFF,TGTGCCAGCAGCCTAGGGCATAACTCCTACAATGAGCAGTTCTTC
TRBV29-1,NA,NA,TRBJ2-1,CSARPRGDEKFF,TGCAGCGCCCGCCCAAGGGGGGATGAGAAGTTCTTC
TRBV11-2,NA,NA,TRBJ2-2,CAGNLLGTNTGELFF,TGTGCCGGTAACTTACTTGGAACGAACACCGGGGAGCTGTTTTTT
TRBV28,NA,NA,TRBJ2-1,CASSRDLAYNEQFF,TGTGCCAGCAGTCGGGACTTGGCCTACAATGAGCAGTTCTTC
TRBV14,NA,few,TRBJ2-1,CASSQYRGSYNEQFF,TGTGCCAGCAGCCAGTATCGGGGCTCCTACAATGAGCAGTTCTTC
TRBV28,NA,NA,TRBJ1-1,CASIDGETTEAFF,TGTGCCAGCATCGACGGGGAGACCACTGAAGCTTTCTTT
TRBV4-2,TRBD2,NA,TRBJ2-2,CASSQGQLREDSDTGELFF,TGTGCCAGCAGCCAAGGGCAATTGCGGGAGGACTCGGACACCGGGGAGCTGTTTTTT
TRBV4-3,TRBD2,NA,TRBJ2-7,CVSSPELAVASYEQYF,TGCGTCAGCAGCCCTGAACTAGCGGTCGCATCCTACGAGCAGTACTTC
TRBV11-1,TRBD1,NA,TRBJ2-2,CNSSFSRQGGTGELSF,TGTAACAGCAGCTTTAGTCGACAGGGGGGCACCGGGGAGCTGTCTTTT
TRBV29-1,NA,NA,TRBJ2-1,CSVVTQSSYNEQFF,TGCAGCGTTGTAACACAGTCGAGCTACAATGAGCAGTTCTTC
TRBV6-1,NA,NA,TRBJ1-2,CASSGGVGRPDYGYTF,TGCGCAAGCAGTGGAGGTGTCGGCAGACCTGACTATGGCTACACCTTC